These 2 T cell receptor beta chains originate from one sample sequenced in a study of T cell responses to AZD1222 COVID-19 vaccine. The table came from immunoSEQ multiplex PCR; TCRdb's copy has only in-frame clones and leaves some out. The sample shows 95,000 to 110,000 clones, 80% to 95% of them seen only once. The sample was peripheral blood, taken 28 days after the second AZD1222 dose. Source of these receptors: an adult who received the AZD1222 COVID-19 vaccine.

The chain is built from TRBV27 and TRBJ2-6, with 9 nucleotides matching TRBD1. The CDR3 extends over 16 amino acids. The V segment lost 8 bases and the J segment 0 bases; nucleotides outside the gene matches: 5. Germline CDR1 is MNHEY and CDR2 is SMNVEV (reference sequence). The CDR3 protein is CASRDRASSGANVLTF. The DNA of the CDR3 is TGTGCCAGCCGGGACAGGGCCTCCTCTGGGGCCAACGTCCTGACTTTC.

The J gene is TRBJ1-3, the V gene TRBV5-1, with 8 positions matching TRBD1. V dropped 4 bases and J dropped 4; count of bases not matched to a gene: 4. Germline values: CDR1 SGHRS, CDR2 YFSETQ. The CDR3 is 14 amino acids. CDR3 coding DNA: TGCGCCAGCAGCATGGACAGGGCGGGAAACACCATATATTTT. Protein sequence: CASSMDRAGNTIYF.